A single sample gave rise to the 15 T cell receptor beta chains below, sequenced in a study of cytotoxic CD8 clonotypes in ibrutinib-treated CLL. The repertoire was sequenced with immunoSEQ multiplex PCR; TCRdb's copy has only in-frame clones and lacks some. The sample comprises about 120,000 clones, 58% of which are singletons, and about 40% rests with the top ten. The sample here was PBMCs, taken after 24 months of ibrutinib treatment. These receptors were collected from a human donor with chronic lymphocytic leukemia.

J is TRBJ2-7 and V is TRBV28; the match to TRBD1 covers 7 bases. The CDR3 loop spans 15 amino acids. Trimming removed 5 bases from V and 1 base from J; junction bases left unmatched: 8. Germline CDR1 is MDHEN and CDR2 is SYDVKM. Here the CDR3 reads CASSVPRQGSYEQYF. The CDR3, as DNA: TGTGCCAGCAGTGTTCCTCGACAGGGATCCTACGAGCAGTACTTC.

The chain links TRBV4-2 to TRBJ2-3; the match to TRBD2 covers 12 bases. With 4 bases clipped from V and 4 bases from J, the junction kept 6 bases outside the gene matches. CDR3 length: 16 residues. Germline loops: CDR1 LGHNA, CDR2 YNFKEQ. The CDR3 sequence is CASSLGLAGRADTQYF. In nucleotides, the CDR3 is TGTGCCAGCAGCCTCGGACTAGCGGGGCGGGCAGATACGCAGTATTTT.

V and J are TRBV25-1 and TRBJ2-7; D may be TRBD1 or TRBD2 (5 bases each). Germline V lookup: CDR1 MGHDK, CDR2 SYGVNS. V gave up 9 bases and J gave up 1 base, with 13 bases separating them. CDR3 length: 13 amino acids. The CDR3 protein is CASGRDLSYEQYF. The CDR3 DNA reads as TGTGCCAGTGGCCGGGACCTATCCTACGAGCAGTACTTC.

This chain links TRBV18 with TRBJ2-7; TRBD1 might be the D (6 bases). CDR3 size: 16 residues. Germline V gene data show CDR1 as KGHSH and CDR2 as LQKENI. Trimming shortened V by 0 bases and J by 7 bases, and 19 bases separated the two germline ends. CDR3 sequence: CASSPPGAGVVKEQYF. The CDR3 coding sequence is TGTGCCAGCTCACCACCAGGAGCAGGGGTCGTGAAAGAGCAGTACTTC.

The genes are TRBV28 and TRBJ2-3; 8 bases map to TRBD1. V was pared by 4 bases and J by 0 bases, with 3 bases of the junction left unmatched. Germline V gives CDR1 MDHEN, CDR2 SYDVKM. The CDR3 length is 15 residues. In nucleotides, the CDR3 is TGTGCCAGCAGTTGGACAGGGACGAGCACAGATACGCAGTATTTT. This sequence encodes CASSWTGTSTDTQYF.

The genes are TRBV5-4 and TRBJ2-2; 8 positions agree with TRBD1. Germline lookup yields CDR1 SGHNT and CDR2 YYREEE (reference sequence). After removal of 0 bases from V and 1 base from J, the junction contained 2 bases not matched to a gene. The CDR3 covers 16 residues. The CDR3 DNA is TGTGCCAGCAGCTTGGGAGGGACAGGGAACACCGGGGAGCTGTTTTTT. Protein sequence: CASSLGGTGNTGELFF.

This clone was recorded a few times. This chain connects TRBV25-1 to TRBJ1-2; D gene unclear. The CDR3 loop spans 13 amino acids. V was shortened by 4 bases and J by 0 bases, with 6 bases between the two germline ends. CDR1 is MGHDK, CDR2 SYGVNS, per germline. The CDR3 region has the DNA TGTGCCAGCAGTGCCCCAGCTAACTATGGCTACACCTTC. This translates into CASSAPANYGYTF.

The V and J genes are TRBV30 and TRBJ1-4; D unresolved. The CDR3 is 14 residues long. V lost 0 bases to trimming and J lost 5 bases, with 10 bases between them. Per germline, CDR1 GTSNPN and CDR2 SVGIG (reference sequence). The CDR3 reads CAWSVDPGNEKLFF. As DNA, the CDR3 is TGTGCCTGGAGTGTAGACCCAGGAAATGAAAAACTGTTTTTT.

The chain recombines TRBV5-1 with TRBJ2-7, with D possibly matching TRBD2 (6 bases). The germline V and J ends were trimmed by 5 bases and 0 bases, with 12 bases remaining between them. This CDR3 is built from 14 residues. Germline assignment: CDR1 SGHRS and CDR2 YFSETQ. CDR3 protein: CASSPGVDSYEQYF. CDR3 DNA sequence: TGCGCCAGCAGTCCGGGAGTGGACTCCTACGAGCAGTACTTC.

This clone was counted between two and nine times. The gene calls are TRBV9 and TRBJ2-7; D remains ambiguous. The CDR3 sequence is 14 residues long. Between the trimmed V and J ends, which lost 0 bases and 2 bases, there was a span of 9 bases. CDR1 and CDR2 from the germline V gene are SGDLS and YYNGEE. CDR3 nucleotides: TGTGCCAGCAGCGTAGGGGTGCGTCCCTACGAGCAGTACTTC. It is translated as CASSVGVRPYEQYF.

This clone appeared many times. The V gene is TRBV5-6, the J gene TRBJ1-2, with TRBD1 identical over 8 bases. With 4 bases clipped from V and 10 bases from J, the junction kept 6 bases outside the gene matches. In germline, CDR1 is SGHDT, CDR2 YYEEEE. The CDR3 sequence is 12 residues long. CDR3 sequence (DNA): TGTGCCAGCAGCAGGACAGGGAGCGACTACACCTTC. Translation: CASSRTGSDYTF.

Only a few counts were recorded for this clone. J is TRBJ2-7 and V is TRBV20-1; D unclear. V shed 0 bases and J shed 2 bases, with 2 bases lying between them. CDR3 size: 11 residues. Germline V gives CDR1 DFQATT, CDR2 SNEGSKA (reference sequence). CDR3 bases: TGCAGTGCTAGAGACACCTACGAGCAGTACTTC. As protein: CSARDTYEQYF.

This clone was seen a handful of times. The chain recombines TRBV28 with TRBJ2-7; possible D gene TRBD1, 6 bases. This CDR3 region has 15 residues. The V gene lost 7 bases and the J gene lost 0 bases, with 16 bases spanning the gap. The germline V gene has CDR1 MDHEN and CDR2 SYDVKM. Here the CDR3 reads CASIPGAASSYEQYF. CDR3 coding DNA: TGTGCCAGCATCCCAGGGGCAGCTTCCTCCTACGAGCAGTACTTC. The whole variable domain, filled in from reference TRBV28 and TRBJ2-7, reads DVKVTQSSRYLVKRTGEKVFLECVQDMDHENMFWYRQDPGLGLRLIYFSYDVKMKEKGDIPEGYSVSREKKERFSLILESASTNQTSMYLCASIPGAASSYEQYFGPGTRLTVT.

This clone was observed a handful of times. The chain couples TRBV5-6 to TRBJ1-2, with a possible D match to TRBD1 (6 bases). The CDR3 sequence is 14 residues long. The V gene's germline CDR1 is SGHDT and CDR2 YYEEEE. The V and J ends lost 3 bases and 8 bases respectively, with 17 bases between them. The CDR3 DNA reads as TGTGCCAGCAGCTCAGGGACAAGTCTACGAGGCTACACCTTC. Amino acid sequence: CASSSGTSLRGYTF.

The chain combines TRBV9 with TRBJ1-4; tentatively, D is TRBD1 (5 bases). This CDR3 contains 15 residues. CDR1 and CDR2 from the germline V gene are SGDLS and YYNGEE. V was clipped by 0 bases and J by 3 bases, with 9 bases between them. The CDR3 coding sequence is TGTGCCAGCAGCGTAGGGGGCCTAGCTAATGAAAAACTGTTTTTT. This translates into CASSVGGLANEKLFF.